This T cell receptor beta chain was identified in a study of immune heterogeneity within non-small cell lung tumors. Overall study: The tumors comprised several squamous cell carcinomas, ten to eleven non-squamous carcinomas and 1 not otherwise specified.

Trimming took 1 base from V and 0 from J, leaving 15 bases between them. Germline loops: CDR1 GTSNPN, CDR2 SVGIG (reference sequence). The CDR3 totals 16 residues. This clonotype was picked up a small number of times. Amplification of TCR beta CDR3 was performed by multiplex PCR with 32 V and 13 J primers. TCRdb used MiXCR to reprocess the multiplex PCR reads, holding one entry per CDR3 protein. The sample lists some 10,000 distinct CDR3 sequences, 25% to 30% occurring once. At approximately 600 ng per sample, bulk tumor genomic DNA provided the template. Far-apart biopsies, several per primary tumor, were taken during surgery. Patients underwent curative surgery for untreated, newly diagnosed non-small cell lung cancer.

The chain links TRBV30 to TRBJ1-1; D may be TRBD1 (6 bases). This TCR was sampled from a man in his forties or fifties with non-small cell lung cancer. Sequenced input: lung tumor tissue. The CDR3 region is CAWSGGESGVNTEAFF. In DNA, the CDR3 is TGTGCCTGGAGTGGGGGGGAATCAGGGGTGAACACTGAAGCTTTCTTT.